A single sample gave rise to the 18 T cell receptor beta chains below, sequenced in a study of cytomegalovirus exposure and HLA in healthy donors. Primers for the PCR totalled 60 Vbeta and 13 Jbeta. Libraries were prepared by immunoSEQ multiplex PCR; TCRdb keeps only in-frame clonotypes and omits some of them. The sample has approximately 200,000 clones, more than 65% seen once; the top ten hold 5% to 6%. Sequencing was performed on PBMCs. These receptors all come from a woman between 25 and 40 years old in good health and CMV-seropositive.

This clone was detected a few times. This chain uses TRBV11-2 with TRBJ2-7, with D uncertain. The CDR3 spans 14 residues. Trimming cost V 5 bases and J 0 bases, with 11 bases left between them. Per the germline V gene, CDR1 is SGHAT and CDR2 is FQNNGV. Here the CDR3 DNA reads TGTGCCAGCAGCCTCGAACGTAGCTCCTACGAGCAGTACTTC. Amino acids: CASSLERSSYEQYF.

This chain joins TRBV19 and TRBJ1-5; 10 bases match TRBD1. The CDR3 is 17 amino acids. Germline loops: CDR1 LNHDA, CDR2 SQIVND (reference sequence). J gave up 0 bases and V 5 bases, and 7 bases lay outside the gene matches. In nucleotides, the CDR3 is TGTGCCAGTAGTCCTAGGGGGACAGGGGTTAGCAATCAGCCCCAGCATTTT. As protein: CASSPRGTGVSNQPQHF.

CDR3 bases: TGTGCCAGCAGCTCATCACCGGGACAGCCCTACGAGCAGTACTTC. Protein: CASSSSPGQPYEQYF. V is TRBV7-2 and J is TRBJ2-7; 7 bases align to TRBD1. The V gene's germline CDR1 is SGHTA and CDR2 FQGNSA. The length of the CDR3 is 15 residues. The J segment lost 2 bases and the V segment lost 4 bases, leaving 8 bases of the junction unmatched.

This sequence joins TRBV5-1 and TRBJ1-4; D is unclear. Trimming took off 0 bases at V and 0 bases at J, with 9 bases between the two ends. This CDR3 contains 16 residues. Germline V lookup: CDR1 SGHRS, CDR2 YFSETQ. The CDR3 coding sequence is TGCGCCAGCAGCTTGGGACAACTGACAACTAATGAAAAACTGTTTTTT. This codes for CASSLGQLTTNEKLFF.

The chain is built from TRBV7-6 and TRBJ2-3, with D tentatively TRBD2 (5 bases). The germline gives CDR1 SGHVS, CDR2 FNYEAQ. The ends were cut back, 5 bases at V and 2 bases at J, with 17 bases in the middle. This CDR3 is 16 amino acids long. This CDR3 reads CASSTDGVRTTDTQYF. The CDR3 region has the DNA TGTGCCAGCAGCACAGACGGGGTTCGAACCACAGATACGCAGTATTTT.

CDR3 loop: CASSLKGHPTTEAFF. DNA for the CDR3: TGTGCCAGCAGCTTAAAGGGACACCCGACCACTGAAGCTTTCTTT. The chain recombines TRBV11-2 with TRBJ1-1; a weak D match, TRBD1 (6 bases). The CDR3 spans 15 residues. From germline, CDR1 is SGHAT and CDR2 FQNNGV. V was pared by 2 bases and J by 4 bases, with 14 bases between. Looking up the rest from reference TRBV11-2 and TRBJ1-1 gives the full variable domain: EAGVAQSPRYKIIEKRQSVAFWCNPISGHATLYWYQQILGQGPKLLIQFQNNGVVDDSQLPKDRFSAERLKGVDSTLKIQPAKLEDSAVYLCASSLKGHPTTEAFFGQGTRLTVV.

The CDR3 DNA is TGTGCCAGCAGCCATAGGGCACAGGGGGTACGAAGCAATCAGCCCCAGCATTTT. Encoded protein: CASSHRAQGVRSNQPQHF. The rearrangement joins TRBV13 to TRBJ1-5; TRBD1 aligns across 8 bases. Looked up from germline, CDR1 is PRHDT and CDR2 is FYEKMQ (reference sequence). Germline trimming cut 5 bases from V and 1 base from J; bases unmatched to any gene: 13. The CDR3 runs 18 residues.

This clone was seen just once. The rearrangement links TRBV6-1 to TRBJ2-2, with 7 positions matching TRBD2. From germline, CDR1 is MNHNS and CDR2 SASEGT. V shed 4 bases, J shed 4 bases, and the junction held 6 bases outside the gene matches. This CDR3 has 15 amino acids. The CDR3 DNA sequence: TGTGCCAGCAGTGTGGGGGGGGAGGGCACCGGGGAGCTGTTTTTT. Its translation is CASSVGGEGTGELFF.

The rearrangement links TRBV6-1 to TRBJ2-5; perhaps TRBD2 as D (5 bases). The ends were cut back, 6 bases at V and 2 bases at J, with 10 bases in the middle. The germline V gene encodes CDR1 MNHNS and CDR2 SASEGT. The CDR3 has 13 residues. CDR3 coding DNA: TGTGCCAGCAGGGAGGCATCTCAAGAGACCCAGTACTTC. Its protein product is CASREASQETQYF.

V usage is TRBV6-5 and J usage is TRBJ1-2; TRBD1 might be the D (5 bases). Germline values: CDR1 MNHEY, CDR2 SVGAGI. V was cut by 4 bases and J by 8 bases, with 14 bases left in between. The length of the CDR3 is 13 residues. Written as DNA, the CDR3 is TGTGCCAGCAGTTCCAGGGTGGCGGGAGGCTACACCTTC. This codes for CASSSRVAGGYTF.

The rearrangement joins TRBV5-6 to TRBJ1-1; D is unclear. The CDR3 covers 13 residues. The germline V gene has CDR1 SGHDT and CDR2 YYEEEE. V dropped 1 base and J dropped 5 bases, with 9 bases sitting between them. CDR3 nucleotides: TGTGCCAGCAGCTTGTCGTCGGGAACTGAAGCTTTCTTT. This codes for CASSLSSGTEAFF.

The V gene is TRBV6-4, the J gene TRBJ1-4, with a tentative D call TRBD1 (5 bases). The length of the CDR3 is 15 residues. Looked up from germline, CDR1 is MRHNA and CDR2 is SNTAGT. Between the trimmed V and J ends, which lost 5 bases and 5 bases, there was a span of 15 bases. The CDR3 spells CASSLNAGPNEKLFF. CDR3 coding DNA: TGTGCCAGCAGTCTAAATGCAGGGCCAAATGAAAAACTGTTTTTT.

CDR3 protein: CASSLGRPRNEQFF. The CDR3 DNA reads TGTGCCAGCAGCTTAGGCCGACCTAGAAATGAGCAGTTCTTC. The chain employs TRBV7-2 and TRBJ2-1; the D is unclear. The germline V and J ends were trimmed by 1 base and 7 bases, with 11 bases remaining between them. Germline V CDR1 and CDR2: SGHTA, FQGNSA. This CDR3 is built from 14 residues.

This chain links TRBV6-5 with TRBJ1-3; D is unresolved. V was clipped by 6 bases and J by 0 bases, with 12 bases between them. The CDR3 loop spans 15 amino acids. Germline values: CDR1 MNHEY, CDR2 SVGAGI. The CDR3 is CASSPLAPSGNTIYF. The CDR3 nucleotides read TGTGCCAGCAGCCCACTAGCCCCCTCTGGAAACACCATATATTTT.

This clone has only a few counts. V usage is TRBV5-1 and J usage is TRBJ2-2; no definite D call. Germline CDR1 and CDR2: SGHRS and YFSETQ. V lost 0 bases to trimming and J lost 2 bases, with 5 bases between them. This CDR3 has 14 amino acids. CDR3 sequence: CASSLAVNTGELFF. CDR3 in DNA: TGCGCCAGCAGCTTGGCGGTTAACACCGGGGAGCTGTTTTTT.

The CDR3 spells CASSRQNLDGYTF. CDR3 nucleotide sequence: TGTGCCAGCAGTAGACAGAACCTAGATGGCTACACCTTC. The genes are TRBV28 and TRBJ1-2; maybe TRBD1 (5 bases). Trimming left V 5 bases short and J 6 bases short, with 13 bases between. The CDR3 has 13 residues. The V gene's germline CDR1 is MDHEN and CDR2 SYDVKM.

The chain links TRBV5-6 to TRBJ1-2; D is perhaps TRBD1 (6 bases). The CDR3 runs to 14 residues. V was shortened by 4 bases and J by 9 bases, with 19 bases between the two germline ends. Germline V gene sequence: CDR1 SGHDT, CDR2 YYEEEE. The CDR3 region has the DNA TGTGCCAGCAGCCTCGGGGCAGGGGTCTTGAGCTACACCTTC. Its protein product is CASSLGAGVLSYTF.

V is TRBV4-1 and J is TRBJ1-3; D remains ambiguous. Looked up from germline, CDR1 is MGHRA and CDR2 is YSYEKL. Trimming took off 6 bases at V and 0 bases at J, with 9 bases between the two ends. The CDR3 has 14 amino acids. The CDR3 DNA is TGCGCCAGCAGTACACAGAGCTCTGGAAACACCATATATTTT. Protein product: CASSTQSSGNTIYF.